Described below is a single T cell receptor beta chain sequence and its context. CDR1 is LNHDA, CDR2 SQIVND, per germline (reference sequence). Trimming left V 3 bases short and J 6 bases short, with 14 bases between. CDR3 length: 14 amino acids. Original analysis: Amplification of reference gene primers was used by the study to estimate nucleated cell counts. Some clones are missing from TCRdb's copy, which holds only in-frame ones; the method was immunoSEQ multiplex PCR. V and J calls and clone size are given by that table; D and trimming were obtained from the DNA. The sample holds about 110,000 clones, approximately 82% seen once. This entry comes from a study of blood T cell repertoires in COVID-19. Whole-study context: Sample material is recorded as cDNA or gDNA derived from T cells, B-cell-depleted T cells, or PBMCs.

What was sequenced was peripheral blood. This receptor was identified in a woman in her 70s with acute or convalescent COVID-19. The chain recombines TRBV19 with TRBJ1-2; D possibly corresponds to TRBD1 (6 bases). The CDR3 DNA is TGTGCCAGTAGTATTCTGGGCAGGGGTGATGGCTACACCTTC. Residues: CASSILGRGDGYTF.